These T cell receptor beta chains were read from a single sample in a study of CD8+CD57+ T cells in acquired aplastic anemia. TCRdb called the reads again in MiXCR, with one record for every CDR3 protein. Found here are 200,000 or so distinct CDR3 sequences, about three fifths of them singletons; the top ten hold approximately 44%. The sample consisted of sorted CD4+, CD8+, or CD8+CD57+ T cells (not recorded which) from PBMCs. These receptors came from a human donor with severe aplastic anemia or a healthy control (not recorded which). The CDR3 runs from the conserved cysteine through the conserved F or W. Fields, in order: CDR3 DNA, CDR3 protein, J gene, V gene, D gene, clone size. D genes are given only for firm matches. The size field is filled for only some rows; it gives once, few, many or a size class.

CDR3nt: TGCAGTGCTAGAGTATCCCCGGTGGGTTTCGGGGTTCAGCCCCAGCATTTT
CDR3aa: CSARVSPVGFGVQPQHF
j_gene: TRBJ1-5
v_gene: TRBV20-1
d_gene: -
abundance: -

CDR3nt: TGTGCCAGCAGCAACCTCCAAGAAGAGTACTTC
CDR3aa: CASSNLQEEYF
j_gene: TRBJ2-7
v_gene: TRBV7-8
d_gene: -
abundance: few

CDR3nt: TGTGCCAGCAGCCATTTGGGACAGGCGACGTACCAAGAGACCCAGTACTTC
CDR3aa: CASSHLGQATYQETQYF
j_gene: TRBJ2-5
v_gene: TRBV7-9
d_gene: TRBD1
abundance: few

CDR3nt: TGTGCCAGCAGCTTATGGCAGGGCGTAGGATCACCCCTCCACTTT
CDR3aa: CASSLWQGVGSPLHF
j_gene: TRBJ1-6
v_gene: TRBV7-2
d_gene: -
abundance: -

CDR3nt: TGTGCCAGCAGTGAATGGAGGACTACAAGCAATGAGCAGTTCTTC
CDR3aa: CASSEWRTTSNEQFF
j_gene: TRBJ2-1
v_gene: TRBV25-1
d_gene: -
abundance: -

CDR3nt: TGTGCCACCAGTGCCGGACTCCGCTATGGCTACACCTTC
CDR3aa: CATSAGLRYGYTF
j_gene: TRBJ1-2
v_gene: TRBV24-1
d_gene: -
abundance: few

CDR3nt: TGCAGTGCTAGAGAACCCTCGAACAGGGGCTACGAGCAGTACTTC
CDR3aa: CSAREPSNRGYEQYF
j_gene: TRBJ2-7
v_gene: TRBV20-1
d_gene: TRBD1
abundance: -

CDR3nt: TGTGCCAGCAGCCCCTATACCGGGGAGCTGTTTTTT
CDR3aa: CASSPYTGELFF
j_gene: TRBJ2-2
v_gene: TRBV9
d_gene: -
abundance: many

CDR3nt: TGTGCCAGCAGGGACAGAACCTACGAGCAGTACTTC
CDR3aa: CASRDRTYEQYF
j_gene: TRBJ2-7
v_gene: TRBV7-8
d_gene: -
abundance: few

CDR3nt: TGTGCCACTTGGAGTAATGAAAAACTGTTTTTT
CDR3aa: CATWSNEKLFF
j_gene: TRBJ1-4
v_gene: TRBV19
d_gene: -
abundance: -

CDR3nt: TGTGCCAGCAGCTTCTCGGACGGTGAAGAGACCCAGTACTTC
CDR3aa: CASSFSDGEETQYF
j_gene: TRBJ2-5
v_gene: TRBV7-9
d_gene: -
abundance: many

CDR3nt: TGTGCCAGCAGCTTCACGGGGAGCGGGGAAGAGACCCAGTACTTC
CDR3aa: CASSFTGSGEETQYF
j_gene: TRBJ2-5
v_gene: TRBV28
d_gene: TRBD2
abundance: few

CDR3nt: TGTGCCTGCTACAGGGCGTCCTACAATGAGCAGTTCTTC
CDR3aa: CACYRASYNEQFF
j_gene: TRBJ2-1
v_gene: TRBV7-3
d_gene: -
abundance: -

CDR3nt: TGTGCCATCAGTGATGCTAGCGGGGCCAATCTGAGAGAGACCCAGTACTTC
CDR3aa: CAISDASGANLRETQYF
j_gene: TRBJ2-5
v_gene: TRBV10-3
d_gene: TRBD2
abundance: -

CDR3nt: TGTGCCAGCAGCGTAAGCGACAGGGCAGGCGAGCAGTACTTC
CDR3aa: CASSVSDRAGEQYF
j_gene: TRBJ2-7
v_gene: TRBV7-9
d_gene: TRBD1
abundance: few

CDR3nt: TGTGCCAGTCACCGGGGGCCAGCTAACTATGGCTACACCTTC
CDR3aa: CASHRGPANYGYTF
j_gene: TRBJ1-2
v_gene: TRBV19
d_gene: -
abundance: many

CDR3nt: TGTGCCAGGAGGAAGGGGGAGGTGACGCACAATGAGCAGTTCTTC
CDR3aa: CARRKGEVTHNEQFF
j_gene: TRBJ2-1
v_gene: TRBV2
d_gene: -
abundance: -

CDR3nt: TGCAGCAGCCAGGGGACAGGGCGATCCTACGAGCAGTACTTC
CDR3aa: CSSQGTGRSYEQYF
j_gene: TRBJ2-7
v_gene: TRBV29-1
d_gene: TRBD1
abundance: -

CDR3nt: TGTGCCAGCAGCGGCGCAGATAATGAAAAACTGTTTTTT
CDR3aa: CASSGADNEKLFF
j_gene: TRBJ1-4
v_gene: TRBV5-5
d_gene: -
abundance: -

CDR3nt: TGTGCCAGCAGCTCCGGGGGACTATCCAAGACCCAGTACTTC
CDR3aa: CASSSGGLSKTQYF
j_gene: TRBJ2-5
v_gene: TRBV11-2
d_gene: TRBD2
abundance: -

CDR3nt: TGTGCCAGCAGGTGGATATCTGGAAACACCATATATTTT
CDR3aa: CASRWISGNTIYF
j_gene: TRBJ1-3
v_gene: TRBV5-6
d_gene: -
abundance: -

CDR3nt: TGCGCCAGCAGCCAAGGCCGGGCCGAGACCCAGTACTTC
CDR3aa: CASSQGRAETQYF
j_gene: TRBJ2-5
v_gene: TRBV4-1
d_gene: -
abundance: -

CDR3nt: TGCAGTGCTAGGTATGGCGGGAATGAGCAGTTCTTC
CDR3aa: CSARYGGNEQFF
j_gene: TRBJ2-1
v_gene: TRBV20-1
d_gene: -
abundance: -

CDR3nt: TGTGCCAGCAGGCGACGCAGGGACGGGGACACTGAAGCTTTCTTT
CDR3aa: CASRRRRDGDTEAFF
j_gene: TRBJ1-1
v_gene: TRBV12-3/TRBV12-4
d_gene: -
abundance: -

CDR3nt: TGTGCCAGCAGTGAAACGGGCATGCTGTTCTTC
CDR3aa: CASSETGMLFF
j_gene: TRBJ2-1
v_gene: TRBV2
d_gene: -
abundance: -

CDR3nt: TGTGCCAGCAGTGTATCCCTGGGCCTCCAGGCTGTGAGCACAGATACGCAGTATTTT
CDR3aa: CASSVSLGLQAVSTDTQYF
j_gene: TRBJ2-3
v_gene: TRBV25-1
d_gene: -
abundance: -

CDR3nt: TGTGCCAGCAGCTTAGTATCAGGGGAGGTCAATGAGCAGTTCTTC
CDR3aa: CASSLVSGEVNEQFF
j_gene: TRBJ2-1
v_gene: TRBV7-9
d_gene: -
abundance: many

CDR3nt: TGTGCCAGCAGCTTAGCGTCATCCTACGAGCAGTACTTC
CDR3aa: CASSLASSYEQYF
j_gene: TRBJ2-7
v_gene: TRBV7-2
d_gene: -
abundance: -

CDR3nt: TGTGCCAGCAGCCTGGCCGGGACAGAAAATGGCTACACCTTC
CDR3aa: CASSLAGTENGYTF
j_gene: TRBJ1-2
v_gene: TRBV3-1
d_gene: TRBD1
abundance: many

CDR3nt: TGTGCCAGCAGCTTAAAGGGGGCCAACGTCCTGACTTTC
CDR3aa: CASSLKGANVLTF
j_gene: TRBJ2-6
v_gene: TRBV7-9
d_gene: -
abundance: -

CDR3nt: TGTGCCAGCAGTTGGACTAGCGGGACCTACGAGCAGTACTTC
CDR3aa: CASSWTSGTYEQYF
j_gene: TRBJ2-7
v_gene: TRBV12-3/TRBV12-4
d_gene: TRBD2
abundance: -

CDR3nt: TGTGCCAGCAGCTTAGCGGGACAGGGGTGGGCCTACGAGCAGTACTTC
CDR3aa: CASSLAGQGWAYEQYF
j_gene: TRBJ2-7
v_gene: TRBV7-2
d_gene: TRBD1
abundance: -

CDR3nt: TGTGCCAGCAGTTATACACACAGGGACTATAATTCACCCCTCCACTTT
CDR3aa: CASSYTHRDYNSPLHF
j_gene: TRBJ1-6
v_gene: TRBV6-5
d_gene: -
abundance: many

CDR3nt: TGTGCCAGCAGTTTATCAGAGAGAGCTAATTCACCCCTCCACTTT
CDR3aa: CASSLSERANSPLHF
j_gene: TRBJ1-6
v_gene: TRBV25-1
d_gene: -
abundance: -

CDR3nt: TGCAGCGTTAACGGGGGCTACACAGATACGCAGTATTTT
CDR3aa: CSVNGGYTDTQYF
j_gene: TRBJ2-3
v_gene: TRBV29-1
d_gene: -
abundance: -

CDR3nt: TGTGCCAGCAGCTTAGAGGGGAACACCGGGGAGCTGTTTTTT
CDR3aa: CASSLEGNTGELFF
j_gene: TRBJ2-2
v_gene: TRBV11-3
d_gene: -
abundance: -

CDR3nt: TGTGCCAGTAGTATCAGGGGATATGGCTACACCTTC
CDR3aa: CASSIRGYGYTF
j_gene: TRBJ1-2
v_gene: TRBV19
d_gene: -
abundance: -

CDR3nt: TGTGCCAGCAGCGTGGGACAGGCCTTGGAGACCCAGTACTTC
CDR3aa: CASSVGQALETQYF
j_gene: TRBJ2-5
v_gene: TRBV5-4
d_gene: TRBD1
abundance: -

CDR3nt: TGTGCCAGCAGCGAAAGCGGACTAGCGGGGACTACCTCCTACAATGAGCAGTTCTTC
CDR3aa: CASSESGLAGTTSYNEQFF
j_gene: TRBJ2-1
v_gene: TRBV9
d_gene: TRBD2
abundance: few